This record concerns one T cell receptor beta chain sequence. This specimen belongs to a study of response to subunit inactivated influenza vaccine. Using its own MiXCR run on the RT-PCR reads, TCRdb lists one record per CDR3 protein. The table shows approximately 170,000 distinct CDR3 sequences, with about 12% occurring only once. V was pared by 5 bases and J by 6 bases, with 7 bases between. The CDR3 is made up of 11 amino acids. Per the germline V gene, CDR1 is KGHDR and CDR2 is SFDVKD. These same records also appear under a second study, on T cells expressing NK-cell markers. This second study notes: The cDNA for TCR beta came from 5'RACE template switching with UMIs. Seven donors tested HCMV-seropositive and one tested seronegative among the eight sequenced. Uncertainty persisted over the HCMV specificity of expanded NKG2C+ T cell clones.

The sequencing used CD8+ T cells sorted from PBMCs, collected approximately 13 days after vaccination. The chain links TRBV24-1 to TRBJ2-7; D unresolved. The receptor was derived from a man over 45 who received an inactivated influenza vaccine. The CDR3 loop is CATSAGTEQYF. The CDR3 bases are TGTGCCACCAGTGCGGGCACCGAGCAGTACTTC.